These 20 T cell receptor beta chains share one sample of origin, sequenced in a study of T cells after yellow fever vaccination. TCRdb re-called the 5' RACE reads through MiXCR, storing one row per CDR3 protein. The sample includes 500,000 to 650,000 distinct CDR3 sequences, around a sixth seen only once; the top ten take around 15%. The sequencing used PBMCs, collected about 5 days after the first yellow fever vaccination. The source of these receptors is a man in his late teens or twenties who received the YFV17D yellow fever vaccine.

This clonotype occurred a few times. The chain recombines TRBV5-1 with TRBJ1-6; a possible D gene is TRBD1 (6 bases). Germline V gene data show CDR1 as SGHRS and CDR2 as YFSETQ. This CDR3 has 15 residues. V lost 0 bases, J lost 5 bases, and 9 bases lay in between. In nucleotides, the CDR3 is TGCGCCAGCAGCTTGGAGGGGGGGAATAATTCACCCCTCCACTTT. Translated, it gives CASSLEGGNNSPLHF. Supplemented by reference TRBV5-1 and TRBJ1-6, the full variable domain reads KAGVTQTPRYLIKTRGQQVTLSCSPISGHRSVSWYQQTPGQGLQFLFEYFSETQRNKGNFPGRFSGRQFSNSRSEMNVSTLELGDSALYLCASSLEGGNNSPLHFGNGTRLTVT.

With respect to this clonotype: Lacking the conserved final phenylalanine or tryptophan, this CDR3 likely reflects a read error. It is unclear where the CDR3 begins or ends on the DNA, so no DNA is shown, and the CDR3 is as TCRdb lists it. The rearrangement uses TRBV2 and TRBJ2-7; the table's TRBD2 call for D was not verified on the DNA. The CDR3 adds up to 10 amino acids, both ends counted. Germline V gene lookup returns CDR1 SNHLY and CDR2 FYNNEI. The CDR3 spells CASSRPNPSL.

This clonotype was picked up a small number of times. J is TRBJ2-7 and V is TRBV30; no firm D call. Germline loops: CDR1 GTSNPN, CDR2 SVGIG (reference sequence). This CDR3 contains 9 residues. The ends were cut back, 4 bases at V and 5 bases at J, with 3 bases in the middle. The chain's CDR3 is CAWNHEQYF. CDR3 DNA: TGTGCCTGGAACCACGAGCAGTACTTC. Supplemented by reference TRBV30 and TRBJ2-7, the full variable domain reads SQTIHQWPATLVQPVGSPLSLECTVEGTSNPNLYWYRQAAGRGLQLLFYSVGIGQISSEVPQNLSASRPQDRQFILSSKKLLLSDSGFYLCAWNHEQYFGPGTRLTVT.

There are many counts of this clonotype. The rearrangement joins TRBV5-1 to TRBJ2-5; no clear D. The germline V and J ends were trimmed by 4 bases and 4 bases, with 8 bases remaining between them. Germline V gives CDR1 SGHRS, CDR2 YFSETQ. This CDR3 has 12 amino acids. The CDR3 coding sequence is TGCGCCAGCAGCGTGCTAGGAGAGACCCAGTACTTC. Translating it yields CASSVLGETQYF.

CDR3 region: CASSQDFGASCEQYV. The CDR3 bases are TGCGCCAGCAGCCAAGATTTTGGCGCATCCTGCGAGCAGTACGTC. The chain is built from TRBV4-1 and TRBJ2-7; D call uncertain. Per the germline V gene, CDR1 is MGHRA and CDR2 is YSYEKL. CDR3 length: 15 residues.

At least ten counts were recorded for this clonotype. The chain couples TRBV20-1 to TRBJ1-1, with a tentative D call TRBD1 (5 bases). V was trimmed by 3 bases and J by 6 bases, leaving 14 bases between them. CDR3 size: 13 residues. Germline V lookup: CDR1 DFQATT, CDR2 SNEGSKA (reference sequence). As DNA, the CDR3 is TGCAGTGCTAGGCACCTCCAGGGACCTGAAGCTTTCTTT. It encodes CSARHLQGPEAFF.

This clonotype came up a few times. The V call is TRBV2, the J call TRBJ2-1, with 14 bases aligning to TRBD2. Trimming removed 5 bases from V and 8 bases from J; junction bases left unmatched: 2. The CDR3 sequence is 14 residues long. CDR1 and CDR2 from the germline V gene are SNHLY and FYNNEI. CDR3 protein: CASSWTSGGYEQFF. CDR3 nucleotides: TGTGCCAGCAGTTGGACTAGCGGGGGGTATGAGCAGTTCTTC.

This clonotype was detected many times. The chain has TRBV24-1 and TRBJ1-2, with D possibly TRBD1 on 5 matching bases. The CDR3 loop spans 14 amino acids. From germline, CDR1 is KGHDR and CDR2 SFDVKD. Trimming stripped 10 bases from V and 6 bases from J, with 20 bases between. For the CDR3, the DNA is TGTGCCACTCAGACCAACGGGGCCTTGGATGGCTACACCTTC. This sequence encodes CATQTNGALDGYTF.

The chain employs TRBV7-9 and TRBJ2-4; D perhaps matches TRBD2 (6 bases). The V gene lost 3 bases and the J gene lost 13 bases, with 13 bases spanning the gap. Germline V gene lookup returns CDR1 SEHNR and CDR2 FQNEAQ (reference sequence). This CDR3 has 12 amino acids. CDR3 amino acids: CASSLSGELQYF. CDR3 nucleotides: TGTGCCAGCAGCTTGTCGGGGGAGCTACAGTACTTC. Complete variable domain (other parts from reference TRBV7-9 and TRBJ2-4): DTGVSQNPRHKITKRGQNVTFRCDPISEHNRLYWYRQTLGQGPEFLTYFQNEAQLEKSRLLSDRFSAERPKGSFSTLEIQRTEQGDSAMYLCASSLSGELQYFGAGTRLSVL.

The chain carries TRBV6-5 and TRBJ2-1, with a tentative D call TRBD2 (6 bases). Germline V CDR1 and CDR2: MNHEY, SVGAGI. V was shortened by 2 bases and J by 4 bases, with 6 bases between the two germline ends. The CDR3 totals 13 residues. The CDR3 region has the DNA TGTGCCAGCAGTTACCTAGCGTACAATGAGCAGTTCTTC. Amino acids: CASSYLAYNEQFF.

This chain joins TRBV7-2 and TRBJ1-5; D is perhaps TRBD1 (5 bases). Germline V lookup: CDR1 SGHTA, CDR2 FQGNSA. Trimming cost V 5 bases and J 10 bases, with 15 bases left between them. CDR3 length: 13 residues. The CDR3 DNA sequence: TGTGCCAGCAGCGGGTCCGGGGCCCTTCCCCAGCATTTT. Protein product: CASSGSGALPQHF.

This clonotype was observed a few times. V is TRBV2 and J is TRBJ1-1; unclear D gene. Between the trimmed V and J ends, which lost 6 bases and 4 bases, there was a span of 12 bases. The CDR3 extends over 13 amino acids. Germline-derived CDR1 and CDR2 are SNHLY and FYNNEI. In DNA form, the CDR3 reads TGTGCCAGCAGCGCAAGACTGGGCACTGAAGCTTTCTTT. This codes for CASSARLGTEAFF.

This clonotype turned up a few times. V gene TRBV20-1 combines with J gene TRBJ2-4; 7 bases are a match to TRBD2. This CDR3 spans 14 amino acids. The J segment lost 9 bases and the V segment lost 2 bases, leaving 10 bases of the junction unmatched. From germline, CDR1 is DFQATT and CDR2 SNEGSKA (reference sequence). The CDR3 nucleotides read TGCAGTGCTAGACGCACTAGCGCCGAGGGCATTCAGTACTTC. Translating it yields CSARRTSAEGIQYF.

Only a few counts were recorded for this clonotype. This rearrangement joins TRBV12-3 or TRBV12-4 to TRBJ1-3; unclear D gene. Trimming stripped 1 base from V and 5 bases from J, with 9 bases between. The CDR3 consists of 14 residues. In nucleotides, the CDR3 is TGTGCCAGCAGTTTAGTGGCACCTAGAAACACCATATATTTT. The encoded protein is CASSLVAPRNTIYF.

This clonotype appeared a few times. This chain uses TRBV15 with TRBJ1-4; D is unclear. Trimming pared 0 bases from V and 8 bases from J, leaving 7 bases between. Germline CDR1 LNHNV, CDR2 YYDKDF (reference sequence). CDR3 size: 13 residues. This CDR3 reads CATSRDQTEKLFF. The CDR3 nucleotides are TGTGCCACCAGCAGAGATCAGACGGAAAAACTGTTTTTT.

The genes are TRBV7-2 and TRBJ1-6; perhaps TRBD1 as D (6 bases). This CDR3 spans 15 amino acids. The V end was cut by 5 bases, the J end by 5 bases, with 13 bases between. Germline V gene data show CDR1 as SGHTA and CDR2 as FQGNSA. The CDR3 region has the DNA TGTGCCAGCAGCCACGGTGGGGGCCATAATTCACCCCTCCACTTT. Translating gives CASSHGGGHNSPLHF.

This clonotype was counted between two and nine times. The chain recombines TRBV5-4 with TRBJ2-1; TRBD2 aligns across 7 bases. The germline V gene encodes CDR1 SGHNT and CDR2 YYREEE (reference sequence). V was clipped by 4 bases and J by 0 bases; unmatched bases: 7. The CDR3 sequence is 16 residues long. The CDR3 coding sequence is TGTGCCAGCAGCAGCGGGACCCCCAGCTCCTACAATGAGCAGTTCTTC. Amino acids: CASSSGTPSSYNEQFF.

The rearrangement links TRBV20-1 to TRBJ2-6; either TRBD1 or TRBD2 may supply D (5 bases each). The CDR3 runs to 14 residues. V gave up 2 bases and J gave up 2 bases, with 7 bases separating them. CDR1 and CDR2 from the germline V gene are DFQATT and SNEGSKA (reference sequence). The CDR3 sequence is CSARQGAGANVLTF. CDR3 in DNA: TGCAGTGCTAGACAGGGAGCTGGGGCCAACGTCCTGACTTTC.

As for this clonotype: One end of the junction is discordant with germline, which a read error may explain. The gene calls are TRBV11-2 and TRBJ2-2; D is possibly TRBD2 (5 bases). Per germline, CDR1 SGHAT and CDR2 FQNNGV. This CDR3 has 12 residues. CDR3 sequence reads: CATPGNTGVLFF. The DNA for the CDR3 is TGTGCTACTCCTGGGAACACCGGGGTGCTGTTTTTT.

CDR3 sequence (DNA): TGCAGTGCGTACTCTAGCGGGGGTGGCACCGGGGAGCTGTTTTTT. This sequence encodes CSAYSSGGGTGELFF. The V call is TRBV20-1, the J call TRBJ2-2; 10 bases agree with TRBD2. CDR3 length: 15 residues. The germline V gene has CDR1 DFQATT and CDR2 SNEGSKA (reference sequence). V lost 6 bases, J lost 4 bases, and 8 bases stayed unmatched.